The 21 T cell receptor beta chains listed next were all sequenced from one sample in a study of T cells in Graves' hyperthyroidism and ophthalmopathy. Amplification yielded TCR beta CDR3 regions, with RNA transcripts as the source. HTBI primers were employed in a first-round RT-PCR of the TCR CDR3. TCRdb independently ran MiXCR on the multiplex PCR reads; one entry per CDR3 protein. The table includes about 610,000 distinct CDR3 sequences, roughly 14% detected once. The source material was blood. These receptors were taken from a woman between 35 and 50 years old with Graves' ophthalmopathy.

In this sample, this clonotype turned up many times. V usage is TRBV7-2 and J usage is TRBJ1-1; 7 bases agree with TRBD1. With V trimmed by 5 bases and J by 4 bases, 7 bases remained unmatched. Looked up from germline, CDR1 is SGHTA and CDR2 is FQGNSA. The CDR3 has 14 residues. CDR3 coding DNA: TGTGCCAGCAGCGGCACAGGGGCGGGCACTGAAGCTTTCTTT. This translates into CASSGTGAGTEAFF. The variable domain in full, with the rest retrieved from reference TRBV7-2 and TRBJ1-1, is GAGVSQSPSNKVTEKGKDVELRCDPISGHTALYWYRQSLGQGLEFLIYFQGNSAPDKSGLPSDRFSAERTGGSVSTLTIQRTQQEDSAVYLCASSGTGAGTEAFFGQGTRLTVV.

The table lists this clonotype with many counts. This chain uses TRBV13 with TRBJ2-2; weak D call: TRBD2 (5 bases). Per germline, CDR1 PRHDT and CDR2 FYEKMQ (reference sequence). Trimming took 4 bases from V and 2 from J, leaving 11 bases between them. CDR3 length: 15 amino acids. CDR3 nucleotides: TGTGCCAGCAGCTCCGGACTCATTAACACCGGGGAGCTGTTTTTT. This sequence encodes CASSSGLINTGELFF.

This clonotype occurred many times. V and J are TRBV6-5 and TRBJ1-2; D ambiguous. This CDR3 contains 15 residues. V lost 6 bases to trimming and J lost 3 bases, with 17 bases between them. Germline CDR1 is MNHEY and CDR2 is SVGAGI. Here the CDR3 reads CASSSSREPHYGYTF. The CDR3 DNA sequence: TGTGCCAGCAGCTCCTCGAGGGAGCCCCACTATGGCTACACCTTC.

At least ten counts were recorded for this clonotype. The chain has TRBV12-3 or TRBV12-4 and TRBJ2-7; 7 positions match TRBD1. The J segment lost 3 bases and the V segment lost 5 bases, leaving 10 bases of the junction unmatched. CDR3 length: 15 residues. The DNA of the CDR3 is TGTGCCAGCAGTCCCTCCCAAACAGGGGTCTACGAGCAGTACTTC. Translated: CASSPSQTGVYEQYF.

There are many counts of this clonotype. The V call is TRBV28, the J call TRBJ1-2; D is possibly TRBD1 (5 bases). Germline-derived CDR1 and CDR2 are MDHEN and SYDVKM. The CDR3 sequence is 14 residues long. Trimming cost V 6 bases and J 3 bases, with 14 bases left between them. CDR3 sequence (DNA): TGTGCCAGCAGCCTCGGGGGGACGGACTATGGCTACACCTTC. It is translated as CASSLGGTDYGYTF.

This clonotype was counted many times. The chain joins TRBV28 to TRBJ2-7; possibly TRBD2 for D (5 bases). This CDR3 contains 14 residues. The V and J ends lost 7 bases and 0 bases respectively, with 13 bases between them. The germline V gene encodes CDR1 MDHEN and CDR2 SYDVKM. CDR3 in DNA: TGTGCCAGCATTAAGAGCGGCGGCTCCTACGAGCAGTACTTC. This gives the protein CASIKSGGSYEQYF.

The table lists this clonotype with a few counts. This rearrangement joins TRBV27 to TRBJ2-5, with 11 bases fitting TRBD2. The CDR3 sequence is 18 residues long. Germline assignment: CDR1 MNHEY and CDR2 SMNVEV (reference sequence). Trimming took 7 bases from V and 5 from J; bases not matched to a gene: 18. The CDR3 is CASILSLGATSGKETQYF. CDR3 DNA: TGTGCCAGCATTCTATCCCTAGGGGCGACTAGCGGGAAGGAGACCCAGTACTTC.

This clonotype was recorded at least ten times. The DNA of the CDR3 is TGTGCCAGCAGCCGAGGGGGCCTGGTGTCCGGGGAGCTGTTTTTT. Translating it yields CASSRGGLVSGELFF. The V gene is TRBV9, the J gene TRBJ2-2; TRBD1 agrees at 7 bases. The CDR3 totals 15 residues. V lost 4 bases and J lost 6; bases outside the gene matches: 9. Germline V CDR1 and CDR2: SGDLS, YYNGEE.

This clonotype was seen ten or more times. The V and J genes are TRBV28 and TRBJ2-5; no definite D call. Germline V lookup: CDR1 MDHEN, CDR2 SYDVKM. CDR3 length: 14 amino acids. V lost 3 bases to trimming and J lost 2 bases, with 10 bases between them. The CDR3: CASSFGRIQETQYF. DNA for the CDR3: TGTGCCAGCAGTTTCGGACGGATACAAGAGACCCAGTACTTC.

Many counts were recorded for this clonotype. The DNA for the CDR3 is TGTGCCAGTAGGACAGGGGGCCCTTCCTACGAGCAGTACTTC. Its protein product is CASRTGGPSYEQYF. V is TRBV19 and J is TRBJ2-7, with 10 bases that match TRBD1. The CDR3 extends over 14 amino acids. Trimming took 6 bases from V and 1 from J; bases not matched to a gene: 3. From germline, CDR1 is LNHDA and CDR2 SQIVND (reference sequence).

This clonotype showed up many times. The V and J genes are TRBV5-1 and TRBJ1-1, with a tentative D call TRBD1 (5 bases). Germline V gene data show CDR1 as SGHRS and CDR2 as YFSETQ. Trimming took off 5 bases at V and 3 bases at J, with 11 bases between the two ends. The CDR3 runs to 13 residues. Here the CDR3 reads CASSPDSYTEAFF. The CDR3 region has the DNA TGCGCCAGCAGTCCTGACAGCTACACTGAAGCTTTCTTT. The full variable domain, its missing parts supplied by reference TRBV5-1 and TRBJ1-1, is KAGVTQTPRYLIKTRGQQVTLSCSPISGHRSVSWYQQTPGQGLQFLFEYFSETQRNKGNFPGRFSGRQFSNSRSEMNVSTLELGDSALYLCASSPDSYTEAFFGQGTRLTVV.

CDR3 in DNA: TGTGCCAGCAGCCAAGACACGTTTTCACCCCTCCACTTT. It translates to CASSQDTFSPLHF. J is TRBJ1-6 and V is TRBV14; D is uncertain. Germline V CDR1 and CDR2: SGHDN, FVKESK. The CDR3 sequence is 13 residues long. Trimming left V 0 bases short and J 9 bases short, with 6 bases between.

At least ten counts were recorded for this clonotype. V is TRBV6-5 and J is TRBJ1-3, with D perhaps TRBD1 (5 bases). The CDR3 runs to 16 residues. The germline V gene has CDR1 MNHEY and CDR2 SVGAGI. V lost 0 bases and J 2 bases, leaving 11 bases between the germline ends. The CDR3 loop reads CASSYSWGEPGNTIYF. The CDR3 DNA sequence: TGTGCCAGCAGTTACTCGTGGGGCGAACCTGGAAACACCATATATTTT.

This clonotype was recorded many times. The chain joins TRBV27 to TRBJ2-7, with TRBD2 matching over 13 bases. CDR1 and CDR2 (germline): MNHEY, SMNVEV (reference sequence). Germline trimming cut 9 bases from V and 3 bases from J; bases unmatched to any gene: 11. This CDR3 has 16 residues. Here the CDR3 reads CARELAGGPMDYEQYF. The CDR3 DNA reads as TGTGCCAGAGAACTAGCGGGAGGGCCGATGGACTACGAGCAGTACTTC.

There are many counts of this clonotype. The rearrangement uses TRBV20-1 and TRBJ2-5; D call uncertain. CDR3 size: 12 residues. V was pared by 7 bases and J by 5 bases, with 14 bases between. Germline CDR1 and CDR2: DFQATT and SNEGSKA (reference sequence). CDR3: CSVRKGSETQYF. CDR3 in DNA: TGCAGTGTTAGGAAGGGTAGCGAGACCCAGTACTTC.

The chain uses TRBV19 and TRBJ2-4; maybe TRBD1 (6 bases). The V and J ends lost 3 bases and 7 bases respectively, with 22 bases between them. The CDR3 covers 17 residues. Germline V gene data show CDR1 as LNHDA and CDR2 as SQIVND (reference sequence). CDR3 in amino acids: CASSMFGGSEGKNIQYF. As DNA, the CDR3 is TGTGCCAGTAGTATGTTTGGGGGCAGTGAAGGGAAGAACATTCAGTACTTC.

Ten or more counts support this clonotype. The J gene is TRBJ2-5, the V gene TRBV15, with 13 bases aligning to TRBD2. Germline V gene lookup returns CDR1 LNHNV and CDR2 YYDKDF (reference sequence). This CDR3 is built from 16 residues. Trimming removed 3 bases from V and 4 bases from J; junction bases left unmatched: 5. CDR3 in DNA: TGTGCCACCAGCAGCTCAGGACTAGCGGGAGTAGAGACCCAGTACTTC. This sequence encodes CATSSSGLAGVETQYF.

In this sample, this clonotype turned up many times. V is TRBV6-1 and J is TRBJ2-2; D may be TRBD1 (6 bases). CDR3 size: 15 residues. Between the trimmed V and J ends, which lost 6 bases and 4 bases, there was a span of 15 bases. Germline lookup yields CDR1 MNHNS and CDR2 SASEGT. In DNA form, the CDR3 reads TGTGCCAGCAGGCCCACAGGGTCGGGCACCGGGGAGCTGTTTTTT. Amino acids: CASRPTGSGTGELFF.

The chain's CDR3 is CASSHPSGPQHF. The DNA of the CDR3 is TGTGCCAGCAGCCACCCAAGCGGGCCCCAGCATTTT. The rearrangement joins TRBV11-2 to TRBJ1-5; D uncertain. The CDR3 sequence is 12 residues long. The V end was cut by 5 bases, the J end by 9 bases, with 11 bases between. From germline, CDR1 is SGHAT and CDR2 FQNNGV.

This clonotype has just a few counts. V and J are TRBV7-2 and TRBJ2-5; possible D gene TRBD2, 5 bases. The V and J ends lost 6 bases and 4 bases respectively, with 18 bases between them. Germline CDR1 reads SGHTA; CDR2 reads FQGNSA. The length of the CDR3 is 15 residues. The CDR3 region has the DNA TGTGCCAGCAGTTATAAAGCTGGGAGAGGAGAGACCCAGTACTTC. Translated, it gives CASSYKAGRGETQYF.

This clonotype appeared many times. The chain links TRBV30 to TRBJ1-1; D is perhaps TRBD1 (6 bases). Germline assignment: CDR1 GTSNPN and CDR2 SVGIG (reference sequence). Trimming pared 1 base from V and 1 base from J, leaving 13 bases between. This CDR3 comprises 15 residues. The CDR3 sequence: CAWSARGTGNTEAFF. Here the CDR3 DNA reads TGTGCCTGGAGTGCCAGGGGCACTGGGAACACTGAAGCTTTCTTT.